The rows below give T cell receptor beta chains drawn from one sample of a study of blood T cell repertoires in COVID-19. Libraries were prepared by immunoSEQ multiplex PCR; TCRdb keeps only in-frame clonotypes and omits some of them. This sample yields around 180,000 clones, of which 74% are seen a single time; about 3% belongs to the top ten. The sample was peripheral blood. The receptors shown here come from a woman aged 80 or over with acute or convalescent COVID-19. Each CDR3 is given with its conserved first and last residue. Each record gives: V gene, J gene, CDR3 protein.

TRBV4-2,TRBJ2-2,CASSLRLGVYGELFF
TRBV2,TRBJ2-1,CASSLVNEQFF
TRBV5-1,TRBJ1-1,CASSELMNTEAFF
TRBV30,TRBJ1-2,CAWSDEGGSYTF
TRBV5-1,TRBJ1-1,CASSLAGGSDTEAFF
TRBV19,TRBJ2-2,CASNRQGTGELFF
TRBV29-1,TRBJ2-1,CSVEHPPFGGSYNEQFF
TRBV20-1,TRBJ2-3,CSASAAGEGSDTQYF
TRBV7-2,TRBJ2-3,CASSLVGTGDTDTQYF
TRBV7-6,TRBJ2-1,CASSLAREGGNEQFF
TRBV19,TRBJ1-4,CASSAAGGGEATNEKLFF
TRBV4-2,TRBJ1-6,CASSPGTENSPLHF
TRBV3-1/TRBV3-2,TRBJ2-3,CASSQHANTDTQYF
TRBV18,TRBJ1-2,CASSPGQSNYGYTF